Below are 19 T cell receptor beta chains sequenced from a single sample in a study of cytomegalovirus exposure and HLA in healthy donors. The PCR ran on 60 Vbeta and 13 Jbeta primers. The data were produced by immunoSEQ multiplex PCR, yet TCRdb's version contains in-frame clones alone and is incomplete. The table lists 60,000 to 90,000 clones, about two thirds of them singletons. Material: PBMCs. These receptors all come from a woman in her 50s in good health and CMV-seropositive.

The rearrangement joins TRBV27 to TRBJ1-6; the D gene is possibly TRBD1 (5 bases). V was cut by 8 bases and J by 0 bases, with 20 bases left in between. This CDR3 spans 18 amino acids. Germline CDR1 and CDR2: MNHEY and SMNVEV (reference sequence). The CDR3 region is CASALGGVGGSYNSPLHF. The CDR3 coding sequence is TGTGCCAGCGCACTAGGAGGGGTTGGGGGCTCCTATAATTCACCCCTCCACTTT.

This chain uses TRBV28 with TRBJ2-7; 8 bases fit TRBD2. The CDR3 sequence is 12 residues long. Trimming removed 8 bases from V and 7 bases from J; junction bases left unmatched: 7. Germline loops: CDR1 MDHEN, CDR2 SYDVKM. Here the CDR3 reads CASHRGGREQYF. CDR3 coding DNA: TGTGCCAGCCACCGGGGGGGTCGGGAGCAGTACTTC.

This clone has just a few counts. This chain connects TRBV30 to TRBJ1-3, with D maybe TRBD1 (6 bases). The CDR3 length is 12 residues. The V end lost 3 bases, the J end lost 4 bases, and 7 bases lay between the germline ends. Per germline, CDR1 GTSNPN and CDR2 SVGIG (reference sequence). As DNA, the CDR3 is TGTGCCTGGAGCACAGGGGGAAACACCATATATTTT. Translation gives CAWSTGGNTIYF.

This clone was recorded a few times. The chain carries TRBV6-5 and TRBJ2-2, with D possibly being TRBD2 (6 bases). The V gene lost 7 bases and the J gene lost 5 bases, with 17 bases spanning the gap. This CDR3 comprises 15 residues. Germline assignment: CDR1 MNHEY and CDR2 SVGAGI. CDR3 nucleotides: TGTGCCAGCATCCCCGGGACTGACTCTACCGGGGAGCTGTTTTTT. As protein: CASIPGTDSTGELFF.

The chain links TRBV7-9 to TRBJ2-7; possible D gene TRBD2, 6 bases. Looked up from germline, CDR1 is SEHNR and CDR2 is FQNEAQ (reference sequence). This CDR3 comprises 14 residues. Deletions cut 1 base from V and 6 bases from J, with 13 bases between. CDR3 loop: CASSLVPSEGEQYF. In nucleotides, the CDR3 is TGTGCCAGCAGCTTAGTCCCTAGCGAGGGCGAGCAGTACTTC.

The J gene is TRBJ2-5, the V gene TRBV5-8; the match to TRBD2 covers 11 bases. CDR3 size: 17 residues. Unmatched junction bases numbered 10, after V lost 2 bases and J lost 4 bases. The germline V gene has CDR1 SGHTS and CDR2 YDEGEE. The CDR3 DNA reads TGTGCCAGCAGCTTCACCTATAGCGGGGGGGCTGGAGAGACCCAGTACTTC. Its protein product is CASSFTYSGGAGETQYF.

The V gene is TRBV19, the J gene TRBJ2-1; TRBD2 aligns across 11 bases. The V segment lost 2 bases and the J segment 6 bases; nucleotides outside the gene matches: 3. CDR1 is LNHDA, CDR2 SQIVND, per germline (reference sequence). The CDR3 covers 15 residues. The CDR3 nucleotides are TGTGCCAGTAGTATAACTAGCGGGAGCGGCAATGAGCAGTTCTTC. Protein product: CASSITSGSGNEQFF.

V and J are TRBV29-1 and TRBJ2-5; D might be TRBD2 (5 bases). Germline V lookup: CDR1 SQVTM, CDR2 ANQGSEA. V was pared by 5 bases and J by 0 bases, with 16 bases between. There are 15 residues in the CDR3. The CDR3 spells CSVIGKVSDQETQYF. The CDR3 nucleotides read TGCAGCGTTATCGGGAAGGTTTCCGACCAAGAGACCCAGTACTTC.

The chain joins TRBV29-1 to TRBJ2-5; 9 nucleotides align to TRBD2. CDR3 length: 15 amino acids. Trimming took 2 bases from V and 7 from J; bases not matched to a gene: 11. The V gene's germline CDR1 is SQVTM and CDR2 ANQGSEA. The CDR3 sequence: CSVESSGITTGTQYF. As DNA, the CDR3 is TGCAGCGTTGAATCTAGCGGGATTACAACGGGGACCCAGTACTTC.

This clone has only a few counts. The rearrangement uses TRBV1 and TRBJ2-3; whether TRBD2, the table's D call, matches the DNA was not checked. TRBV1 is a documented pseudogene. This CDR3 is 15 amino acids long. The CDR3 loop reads CTSSFSGTTTDTQYF. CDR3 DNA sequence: TGCACCAGCAGCTTTAGCGGGACGACAACAGATACGCAGTATTTT.

In DNA, the CDR3 is TGCGCCAGCAGTGACCCGGGACAGGGCCGATACGAGCAGTACTTC. Residues: CASSDPGQGRYEQYF. The V gene is TRBV10-2, the J gene TRBJ2-7; 9 positions match TRBD1. V trimming: 3 bases; J trimming: 4 bases; junction bases outside the gene matches: 7. There are 15 residues in the CDR3. Germline V CDR1 and CDR2: WSHSY, SAAADI.

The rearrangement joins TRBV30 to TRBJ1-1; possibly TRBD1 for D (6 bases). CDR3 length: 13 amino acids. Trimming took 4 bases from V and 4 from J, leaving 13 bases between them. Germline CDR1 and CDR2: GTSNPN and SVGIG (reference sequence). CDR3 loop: CAWTTVGGTEAFF. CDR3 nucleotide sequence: TGTGCCTGGACGACAGTAGGGGGCACTGAAGCTTTCTTT.

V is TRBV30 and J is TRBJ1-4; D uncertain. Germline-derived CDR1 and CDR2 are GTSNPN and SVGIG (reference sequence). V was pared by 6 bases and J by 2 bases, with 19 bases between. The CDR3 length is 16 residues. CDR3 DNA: TGTGCCTGCAAAGGAGGGTGGGCGTTGACTAATGAAAAACTGTTTTTT. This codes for CACKGGWALTNEKLFF.

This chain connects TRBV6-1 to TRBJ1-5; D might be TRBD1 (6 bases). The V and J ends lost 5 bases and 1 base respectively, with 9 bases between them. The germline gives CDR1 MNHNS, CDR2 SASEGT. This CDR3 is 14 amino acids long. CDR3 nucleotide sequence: TGTGCCAGCAGTAACGGACAGAGCAATCAGCCCCAGCATTTT. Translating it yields CASSNGQSNQPQHF.

For the CDR3, the DNA is TGCGCCAGCAACCAAGACAGGGGGCGCACAGATACGCAGTATTTT. Protein product: CASNQDRGRTDTQYF. The V gene is TRBV5-1, the J gene TRBJ2-3; 10 bases agree with TRBD1. J was trimmed by 1 base and V by 6 bases; bases with no gene match: 5. Germline V gene data show CDR1 as SGHRS and CDR2 as YFSETQ. This CDR3 contains 15 residues.

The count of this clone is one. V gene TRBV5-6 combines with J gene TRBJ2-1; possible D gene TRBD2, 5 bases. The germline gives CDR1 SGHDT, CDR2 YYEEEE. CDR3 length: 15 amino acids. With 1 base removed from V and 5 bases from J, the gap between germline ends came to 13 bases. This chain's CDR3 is CASSLRASWNNEQFF. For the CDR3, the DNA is TGTGCCAGCAGCTTGCGGGCTAGCTGGAACAATGAGCAGTTCTTC. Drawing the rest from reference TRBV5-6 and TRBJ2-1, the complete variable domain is DAGVTQSPTHLIKTRGQQVTLRCSPKSGHDTVSWYQQALGQGPQFIFQYYEEEERQRGNFPDRFSGHQFPNYSSELNVNALLLGDSALYLCASSLRASWNNEQFFGPGTRLTVL.

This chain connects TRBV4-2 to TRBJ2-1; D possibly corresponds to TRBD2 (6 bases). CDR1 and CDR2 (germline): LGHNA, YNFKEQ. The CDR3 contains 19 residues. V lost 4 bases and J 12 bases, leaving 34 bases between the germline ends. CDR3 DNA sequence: TGTGCCAGCAGCCCCAGGAGGGAAAGTGGCGGAGAGGGCTTGCGAGGGCAGTTCTTC. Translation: CASSPRRESGGEGLRGQFF.

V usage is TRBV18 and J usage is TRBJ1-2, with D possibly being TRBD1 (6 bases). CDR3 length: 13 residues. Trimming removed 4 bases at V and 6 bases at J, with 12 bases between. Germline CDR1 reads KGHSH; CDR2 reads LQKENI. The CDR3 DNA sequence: TGTGCCAGCTCACTAGAACAGGGCGATGGCTACACCTTC. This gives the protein CASSLEQGDGYTF.

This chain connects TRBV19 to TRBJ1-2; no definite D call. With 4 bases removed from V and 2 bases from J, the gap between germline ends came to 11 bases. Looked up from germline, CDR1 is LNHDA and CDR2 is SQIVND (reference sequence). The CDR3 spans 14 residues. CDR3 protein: CASSNRRVNYGYTF. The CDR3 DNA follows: TGTGCCAGTAGTAACCGACGGGTGAACTATGGCTACACCTTC.